A selection of T cell receptor beta chains follows, all from one sample in a study of identical twins. Via MiXCR, TCRdb re-called the 5' RACE reads, giving one row per CDR3 protein. The sample records about 280,000 distinct CDR3 sequences, roughly 8.6% being singletons. These data also formed part of another study, on yellow fever vaccine responses in identical twins.

The material sequenced was memory (CD45RO+) T cells sorted from blood. The receptors were gathered from a woman aged 18-35 years in good health. Each CDR3 is given with its conserved first and last residue. The size of a clone is reported for some rows only, either as once, few or many, or as a class for expanded clones.

size	V	J	CDR3
NA	TRBV4-1	TRBJ2-1	CASSQDRVDLSYNEQFF
many	TRBV10-2	TRBJ2-5	CASSERDSPNRVTQYF
many	TRBV20-1	TRBJ2-1	CSAPDLAGEGYNEQFF
NA	TRBV11-3	TRBJ2-5	CASELAGLGETQYF
NA	TRBV2	TRBJ1-1	CASRVMNTEAFF
NA	TRBV7-2	TRBJ1-6	CASSLGLQGATSPLHF
few	TRBV5-1	TRBJ2-3	CASSLVQGSTDTQYF
many	TRBV10-3	TRBJ1-5	CAIRSDRRDQPQHF
NA	TRBV7-6	TRBJ2-1	CASTLTSNNYNEQFF
NA	TRBV29-1	TRBJ2-7	CSVAGARSSYEQYF
NA	TRBV10-3	TRBJ1-2	CAISESLRGARGYTF
many	TRBV12-3/TRBV12-4	TRBJ2-7	CASRRQGAGYEQYF
NA	TRBV25-1	TRBJ2-7	CASSEYGRVGEQYF
few	TRBV12-3/TRBV12-4	TRBJ2-7	CASSLGRGAYEQYF
few	TRBV5-1	TRBJ2-7	CASSLPGLAGFSYEQYF
few	TRBV5-1	TRBJ1-1	CASSSTRQNTEAFF
few	TRBV6-1	TRBJ1-4	CASSEFTGGSNEKLFF
few	TRBV5-1	TRBJ2-7	CASSPPSSLEQYF
many	TRBV9	TRBJ2-2	CASSAGQVSNTGELFF
NA	TRBV19	TRBJ2-3	CASRDGTSTDTQYF